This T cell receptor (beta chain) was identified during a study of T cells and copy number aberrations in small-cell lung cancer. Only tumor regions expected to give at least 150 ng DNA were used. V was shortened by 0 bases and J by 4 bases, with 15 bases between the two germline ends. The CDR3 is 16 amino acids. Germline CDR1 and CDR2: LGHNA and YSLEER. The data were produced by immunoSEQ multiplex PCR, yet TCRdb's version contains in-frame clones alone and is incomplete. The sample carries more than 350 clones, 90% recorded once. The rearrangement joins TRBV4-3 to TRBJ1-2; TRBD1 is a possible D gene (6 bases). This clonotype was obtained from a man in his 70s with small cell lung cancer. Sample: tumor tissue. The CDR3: CASSQDSAGAGYGYTF. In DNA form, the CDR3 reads TGCGCCAGCAGCCAAGATTCGGCAGGGGCGGGCTATGGCTACACCTTC.